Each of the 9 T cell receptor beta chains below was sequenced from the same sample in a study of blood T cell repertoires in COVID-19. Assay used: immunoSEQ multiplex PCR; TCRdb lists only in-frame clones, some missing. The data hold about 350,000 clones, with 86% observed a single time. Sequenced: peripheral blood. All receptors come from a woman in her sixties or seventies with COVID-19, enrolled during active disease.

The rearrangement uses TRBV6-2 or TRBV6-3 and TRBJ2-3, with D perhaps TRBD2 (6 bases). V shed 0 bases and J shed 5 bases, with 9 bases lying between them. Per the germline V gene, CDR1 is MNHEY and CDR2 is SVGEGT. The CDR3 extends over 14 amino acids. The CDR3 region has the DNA TGTGCCAGCAGTTACTCAGAAGCGGGAGATACGCAGTATTTT. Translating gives CASSYSEAGDTQYF.

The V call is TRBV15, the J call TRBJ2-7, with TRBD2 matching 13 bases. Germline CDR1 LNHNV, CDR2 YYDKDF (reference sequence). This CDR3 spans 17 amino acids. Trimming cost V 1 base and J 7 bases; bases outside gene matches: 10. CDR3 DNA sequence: TGTGCCACCAGCAGAGGGAGGACTAGCGGGGGCAGGGGGGAGCAGTACTTC. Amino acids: CATSRGRTSGGRGEQYF.

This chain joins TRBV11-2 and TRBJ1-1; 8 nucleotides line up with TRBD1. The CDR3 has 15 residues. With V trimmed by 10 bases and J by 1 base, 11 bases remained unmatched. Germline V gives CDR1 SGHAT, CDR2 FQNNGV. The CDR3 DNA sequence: TGTGCCACGGGGACAGGTTTATCCCCGAACACTGAAGCTTTCTTT. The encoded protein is CATGTGLSPNTEAFF.

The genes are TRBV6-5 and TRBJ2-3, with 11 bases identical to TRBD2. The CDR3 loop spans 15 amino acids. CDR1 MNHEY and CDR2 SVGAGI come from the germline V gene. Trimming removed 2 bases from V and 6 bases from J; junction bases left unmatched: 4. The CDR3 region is CASSYGVAGGDTQYF. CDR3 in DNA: TGTGCCAGCAGTTACGGGGTAGCGGGGGGGGATACGCAGTATTTT.

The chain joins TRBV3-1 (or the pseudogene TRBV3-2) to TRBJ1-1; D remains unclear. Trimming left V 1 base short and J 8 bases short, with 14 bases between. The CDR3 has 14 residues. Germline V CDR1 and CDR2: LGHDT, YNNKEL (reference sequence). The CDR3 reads CASSQVGDGGEAFF. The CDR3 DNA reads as TGTGCCAGCAGCCAAGTGGGTGACGGCGGAGAAGCTTTCTTT.

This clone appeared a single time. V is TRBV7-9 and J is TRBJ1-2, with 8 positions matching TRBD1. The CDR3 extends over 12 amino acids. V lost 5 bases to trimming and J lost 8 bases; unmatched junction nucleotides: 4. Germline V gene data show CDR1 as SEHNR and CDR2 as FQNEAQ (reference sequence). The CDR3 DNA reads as TGTGCCAGCAGCCCCGACAGGGGAGGCTACACCTTC. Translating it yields CASSPDRGGYTF.

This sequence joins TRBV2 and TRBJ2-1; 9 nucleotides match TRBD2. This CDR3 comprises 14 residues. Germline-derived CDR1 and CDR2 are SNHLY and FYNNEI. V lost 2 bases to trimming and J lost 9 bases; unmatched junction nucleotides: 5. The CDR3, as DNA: TGTGCCAGCAGTGAACGACTAGCGGTAGGTGAGCAGTTCTTC. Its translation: CASSERLAVGEQFF.

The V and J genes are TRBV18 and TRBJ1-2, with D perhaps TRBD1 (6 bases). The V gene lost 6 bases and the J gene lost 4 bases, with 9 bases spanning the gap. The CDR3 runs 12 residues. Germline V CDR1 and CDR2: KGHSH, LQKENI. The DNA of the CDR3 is TGTGCCAGCTCTGACAGGCCCTATGGCTACACCTTC. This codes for CASSDRPYGYTF. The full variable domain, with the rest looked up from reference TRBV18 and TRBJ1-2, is NAGVMQNPRHLVRRRGQEARLRCSPMKGHSHVYWYRQLPEEGLKFMVYLQKENIIDESGMPKERFSAEFPKEGPSILRIQQVVRGDSAAYFCASSDRPYGYTFGSGTRLTVV.

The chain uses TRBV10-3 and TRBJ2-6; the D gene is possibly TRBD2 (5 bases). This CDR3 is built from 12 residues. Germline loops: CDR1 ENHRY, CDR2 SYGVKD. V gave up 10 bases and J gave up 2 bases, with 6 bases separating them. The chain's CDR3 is CATGAGANVLTF. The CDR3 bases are TGTGCCACCGGGGCTGGGGCCAACGTCCTGACTTTC.